These 24 T cell receptor beta chains were sequenced from one sample in a study of blood T cell repertoires in COVID-19. TCRdb's table, derived via immunoSEQ multiplex PCR, lists solely in-frame clones and lacks some. In the table there are 130,000 or so clones, about four fifths of which are singletons. Input material: peripheral blood. These receptors were obtained from a man in his sixties with acute or convalescent COVID-19.

The genes are TRBV9 and TRBJ1-2, with TRBD1 identical over 10 bases. The junction had 12 bases not matched to a gene; V was cut back by 4 bases and J by 9 bases. This CDR3 is 15 amino acids long. Per germline, CDR1 SGDLS and CDR2 YYNGEE. CDR3: CASSPGTGDVGSYTF. The CDR3 DNA sequence: TGTGCCAGCAGCCCGGGGACAGGGGACGTTGGAAGCTACACCTTC. The full variable domain, its missing parts supplied by reference TRBV9 and TRBJ1-2, is DSGVTQTPKHLITATGQRVTLRCSPRSGDLSVYWYQQSLDQGLQFLIQYYNGEERAKGNILERFSAQQFPDLHSELNLSSLELGDSALYFCASSPGTGDVGSYTFGSGTRLTVV.

This rearrangement joins TRBV6-5 to TRBJ2-1, with D perhaps TRBD1 (6 bases). Germline CDR1 reads MNHEY; CDR2 reads SVGAGI. This CDR3 is built from 16 residues. The V gene lost 0 bases and the J gene lost 6 bases, with 15 bases spanning the gap. CDR3 coding DNA: TGTGCCAGCAGTTACTCGGGGGCAGGGGATATCAATGAGCAGTTCTTC. It codes for CASSYSGAGDINEQFF.

The chain joins TRBV12-3 or TRBV12-4 to TRBJ1-3, with unresolved D. The CDR3 runs to 12 residues. V was trimmed by 7 bases and J by 0 bases, leaving 4 bases between them. CDR3 residues: CASTFSGNTIYF. CDR3 nucleotides: TGTGCCAGCACCTTCTCTGGAAACACCATATATTTT.

The chain has TRBV5-1 and TRBJ2-3; 8 nucleotides align to TRBD2. Germline V CDR1 and CDR2: SGHRS, YFSETQ. There are 14 residues in the CDR3. Unmatched junction bases numbered 3, after V lost 0 bases and J lost 6 bases. CDR3 coding DNA: TGCGCCAGCAGCTTGGGGACTAGCCAGGATACGCAGTATTTT. This encodes CASSLGTSQDTQYF.

The chain is built from TRBV5-6 and TRBJ1-1, with D tentatively TRBD1 (6 bases). Germline V gene data show CDR1 as SGHDT and CDR2 as YYEEEE. V lost 1 base and J lost 4, with 23 bases in between. The CDR3 is made up of 18 amino acids. The CDR3: CASSLQGISPGIPTEAFF. CDR3 nucleotide sequence: TGTGCCAGCAGCTTGCAGGGGATCAGCCCCGGGATACCCACTGAAGCTTTCTTT.

The chain employs TRBV19 and TRBJ2-6; 7 bases match TRBD1. This CDR3 has 15 amino acids. In germline, CDR1 is LNHDA, CDR2 SQIVND (reference sequence). J lost 3 bases, V lost 4 bases, and 3 bases had no gene match. The CDR3 here is CASSSTGVGANVLTF. The CDR3 bases are TGTGCCAGTAGTAGTACAGGGGTTGGGGCCAACGTCCTGACTTTC.

The chain couples TRBV6-1 to TRBJ2-1; 8 positions match TRBD1. Germline-derived CDR1 and CDR2 are MNHNS and SASEGT. The CDR3 is 15 residues long. Losses at the gene ends were 2 bases for V and 9 bases for J; bases not matched to a gene: 9. DNA for the CDR3: TGTGCCAGCAGTGAATCCGACGGGACAGGTCGTGAGCAGTTCTTC. Protein sequence: CASSESDGTGREQFF.

The chain has TRBV3-1 (or the pseudogene TRBV3-2) and TRBJ2-4; D is perhaps TRBD2 (6 bases). Germline V gene sequence: CDR1 LGHDT, CDR2 YNNKEL (reference sequence). With 3 bases removed from V and 3 bases from J, the gap between germline ends came to 15 bases. CDR3 length: 16 amino acids. In DNA form, the CDR3 reads TGTGCCAGCAGCCACTCTTTAGCGGCCGACAAAAACATTCAGTACTTC. Translation: CASSHSLAADKNIQYF.

This rearrangement joins TRBV12-3 or TRBV12-4 to TRBJ1-2, with 10 bases lining up with TRBD1. This CDR3 is 13 amino acids long. With 8 bases clipped from V and 5 bases from J, the junction kept 5 bases outside the gene matches. This CDR3 is CASVRDRGYGYTF. In nucleotides, the CDR3 is TGTGCCAGCGTACGGGACAGGGGATATGGCTACACCTTC.

The rearrangement links TRBV13 to TRBJ1-6; maybe TRBD1 (5 bases). The CDR3 loop spans 12 amino acids. V was cut by 2 bases and J by 12 bases, with 8 bases left in between. Germline loops: CDR1 PRHDT, CDR2 FYEKMQ (reference sequence). Here the CDR3 DNA reads TGTGCCAGCAGCTTAAACCAGGGACCCCTCCACTTT. Amino acids: CASSLNQGPLHF. Supplemented by reference TRBV13 and TRBJ1-6, the full variable domain reads AAGVIQSPRHLIKEKRETATLKCYPIPRHDTVYWYQQGPGQDPQFLISFYEKMQSDKGSIPDRFSAQQFSDYHSELNMSSLELGDSALYFCASSLNQGPLHFGNGTRLTVT.

V gene TRBV6-5 combines with J gene TRBJ1-6; D might be TRBD1 (6 bases). The CDR3 runs to 13 residues. CDR1 MNHEY and CDR2 SVGAGI come from the germline V gene. Trimming pared 5 bases from V and 10 bases from J, leaving 12 bases between. This CDR3 reads CASSHRVESPLHF. CDR3 bases: TGTGCCAGCAGTCACAGGGTTGAATCACCCCTCCACTTT.

The J gene is TRBJ2-5, the V gene TRBV28; 10 bases agree with TRBD1. V trimming: 5 bases; J trimming: 3 bases; junction bases outside the gene matches: 6. Germline V CDR1 and CDR2: MDHEN, SYDVKM. This CDR3 region has 15 residues. The CDR3 region is CASSLLTGGEETQYF. CDR3 sequence (DNA): TGTGCCAGCAGTCTACTGACAGGGGGCGAAGAGACCCAGTACTTC. Supplemented by reference TRBV28 and TRBJ2-5, the full variable domain reads DVKVTQSSRYLVKRTGEKVFLECVQDMDHENMFWYRQDPGLGLRLIYFSYDVKMKEKGDIPEGYSVSREKKERFSLILESASTNQTSMYLCASSLLTGGEETQYFGPGTRLLVL.

This rearrangement joins TRBV7-9 to TRBJ1-1, with D possibly matching TRBD1 (6 bases). Germline values: CDR1 SEHNR, CDR2 FQNEAQ (reference sequence). Between the trimmed V and J ends, which lost 6 bases and 7 bases, there was a span of 12 bases. The CDR3 length is 12 residues. The CDR3 sequence is CASRQGKGEAFF. The CDR3 DNA follows: TGTGCCAGCAGGCAGGGGAAGGGTGAAGCTTTCTTT.

J is TRBJ1-2 and V is TRBV28; unclear D gene. The CDR3 runs to 11 residues. The ends were cut back, 7 bases at V and 8 bases at J, with 11 bases in the middle. Germline V gene lookup returns CDR1 MDHEN and CDR2 SYDVKM. In DNA, the CDR3 is TGTGCCAGCACCTCCGAGAGGGGCTACACCTTC. Encoded protein: CASTSERGYTF.

The chain uses TRBV5-1 and TRBJ1-5; maybe TRBD1 (5 bases). The CDR3 contains 14 residues. V dropped 5 bases and J dropped 4 bases, with 13 bases sitting between them. Germline loops: CDR1 SGHRS, CDR2 YFSETQ. The CDR3 DNA sequence: TGCGCCAGCAGTACCCAGGGAGGAAATCAGCCCCAGCATTTT. This translates into CASSTQGGNQPQHF.

This chain uses TRBV21-1 with TRBJ1-4; the D call in the table, TRBD1, was not verified against the DNA. TRBV21-1 is assigned pseudogene status. The CDR3 consists of 14 residues. The CDR3, as DNA: TGTGCCAGCAACACGACAGGGAGTGGGGAAAAACTGTTTTTT. Its protein is CASNTTGSGEKLFF.

CDR3 residues: CASRNRSQETQYF. For the CDR3, the DNA is TGTGCCAGCAGAAACAGGTCACAAGAGACCCAGTACTTC. The rearrangement uses TRBV7-9 and TRBJ2-5, with D maybe TRBD1 (5 bases). Trimming removed 6 bases at V and 2 bases at J, with 10 bases between. Germline CDR1 reads SEHNR; CDR2 reads FQNEAQ (reference sequence). The CDR3 runs to 13 residues.

The gene calls are TRBV28 and TRBJ1-5; D perhaps matches TRBD1 (5 bases). V gave up 6 bases and J gave up 4 bases, with 10 bases separating them. The CDR3 runs to 13 residues. From germline, CDR1 is MDHEN and CDR2 SYDVKM. CDR3 nucleotide sequence: TGTGCCAGCAGACAGGATTTTAATCAGCCCCAGCATTTT. Translated, it gives CASRQDFNQPQHF.

The chain uses TRBV3-1 (or the pseudogene TRBV3-2) and TRBJ2-5; D is perhaps TRBD2 (5 bases). This CDR3 has 16 amino acids. The V and J ends lost 0 bases and 3 bases respectively, with 14 bases between them. Germline V gene lookup returns CDR1 LGHDT and CDR2 YNNKEL (reference sequence). This CDR3 reads CASSQDRAGVKETQYF. As DNA, the CDR3 is TGTGCCAGCAGCCAAGATAGGGCCGGGGTAAAAGAGACCCAGTACTTC.

In its sample, this clone was seen once. The genes are TRBV5-1 and TRBJ1-1; 10 bases are a match to TRBD1. CDR1 SGHRS and CDR2 YFSETQ come from the germline V gene. V was clipped by 3 bases and J by 6 bases; unmatched bases: 8. The CDR3 consists of 15 residues. CDR3 loop: CASSSEDRGRSEAFF. As DNA, the CDR3 is TGCGCCAGCAGCTCAGAAGACAGGGGGCGGTCTGAAGCTTTCTTT.

This chain connects TRBV5-1 to TRBJ1-2; unclear D gene. Trimming cost V 0 bases and J 4 bases, with 13 bases left between them. The germline V gene has CDR1 SGHRS and CDR2 YFSETQ. This CDR3 is built from 15 residues. The CDR3 region is CASSLGGRTSYGYTF. CDR3 sequence (DNA): TGCGCCAGCAGCTTGGGAGGGAGAACTAGCTATGGCTACACCTTC.

J is TRBJ2-5 and V is TRBV29-1, with 7 nucleotides matching TRBD2. The CDR3 covers 16 residues. Per the germline V gene, CDR1 is SQVTM and CDR2 is ANQGSEA. V shed 1 base, J shed 5 bases, and the junction held 13 bases outside the gene matches. Here the CDR3 reads CSVEGGSGPRWETQYF. The CDR3 DNA is TGCAGCGTTGAAGGGGGTAGCGGGCCCCGCTGGGAGACCCAGTACTTC.

The gene calls are TRBV5-1 and TRBJ2-1; 9 bases fit TRBD1. Germline V gene lookup returns CDR1 SGHRS and CDR2 YFSETQ. CDR3 size: 16 residues. Trimming cost V 1 base and J 5 bases; bases outside gene matches: 7. This CDR3 is CASSLTPGQGHNEQFF. The DNA of the CDR3 is TGCGCCAGCAGCTTGACGCCGGGACAGGGACACAATGAGCAGTTCTTC.

The chain employs TRBV24-1 and TRBJ1-5; no reliable D call. Germline V gene data show CDR1 as KGHDR and CDR2 as SFDVKD. The CDR3 totals 14 residues. V was pared by 6 bases and J by 3 bases, with 11 bases between. The CDR3 region has the DNA TGTGCCACCAGTCCCCACAGCACCAATCAGCCCCAGCATTTT. It specifies CATSPHSTNQPQHF.